This TCR beta chain stems from a study of blood T cell repertoires in COVID-19. Study as a whole: PBMCs, B-cell-depleted T cells, or T cells provided the cDNA or gDNA that made up the material.

How the authors handled the data: The assay estimated nucleated cells by amplifying reference gene primers. Measured with immunoSEQ multiplex PCR; TCRdb has only the in-frame clones, and not every one. Clone size and the V and J calls come from that table; the DNA yielded D and trimming. The sample contains around 150,000 clones, 78% of which appear only once. Germline CDR1 and CDR2: LGHNA and YSLEER. The V and J ends lost 4 bases and 5 bases respectively, with 12 bases between them. This CDR3 region has 14 residues. The material sequenced was peripheral blood. The sequence was collected from a man aged 55 to 70 who had recovered from COVID-19. V is TRBV4-3 and J is TRBJ1-5, with D perhaps matching TRBD1 (5 bases). The CDR3 DNA is TGCGCCAGCAGCCGGGGGGGTGGTTATCAGCCCCAGCATTTT. This encodes CASSRGGGYQPQHF.